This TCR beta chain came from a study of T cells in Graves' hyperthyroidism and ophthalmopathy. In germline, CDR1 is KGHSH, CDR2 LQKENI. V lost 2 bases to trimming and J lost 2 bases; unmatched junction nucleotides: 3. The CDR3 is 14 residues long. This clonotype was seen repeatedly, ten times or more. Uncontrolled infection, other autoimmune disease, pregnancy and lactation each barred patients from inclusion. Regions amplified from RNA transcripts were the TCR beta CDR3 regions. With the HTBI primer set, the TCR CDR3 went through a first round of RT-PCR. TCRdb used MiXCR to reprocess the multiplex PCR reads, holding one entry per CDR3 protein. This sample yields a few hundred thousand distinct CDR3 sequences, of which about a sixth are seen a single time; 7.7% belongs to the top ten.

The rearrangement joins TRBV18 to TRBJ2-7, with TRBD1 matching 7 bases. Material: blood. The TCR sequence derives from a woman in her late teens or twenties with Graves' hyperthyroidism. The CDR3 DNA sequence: TGTGCCAGCTCACCATCGCAGGGGGCCTACGAGCAGTACTTC. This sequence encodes CASSPSQGAYEQYF.